This TCR beta chain was sequenced during a study of shared T cell receptors in the human thymus. This CDR3 contains 15 residues. CDR1 is MNHNS, CDR2 SASEGT, per germline. Trimming took 2 bases from V and 3 from J, leaving 11 bases between them. The table came from immunoSEQ multiplex PCR; TCRdb's copy has only in-frame clones and leaves some out. The sample has 650,000 to 950,000 clones, 80% to 90% seen once. This sample also appeared in a second study, on human thymus T cells. That source notes: Thymus tissue for the work was resected from patients undergoing corrective heart surgery.

The sample taken for sequencing was thymocytes. The clonotype originates from a girl in the first two years of life with a congenital heart defect. The chain combines TRBV6-1 with TRBJ1-5; no definite D call. CDR3 nucleotides: TGTGCCAGCAGTGAATTCGGTGTATTCAATCAGCCCCAGCATTTT. It translates to CASSEFGVFNQPQHF.